This T cell receptor beta chain emerged from a study of regulatory T cells in long-lasting Graves disease. Germline V gene lookup returns CDR1 MNHNS and CDR2 SASEGT. V lost 6 bases, J lost 8 bases, and 19 bases lay in between. This CDR3 contains 14 residues. This sample's time point: persistent/refractory GD, antithyroid drugs over 5 years with positive TRAb. PBMC-extracted RNA yielded the TCR library. Patients came from an endocrinology department in Xi'an, China. Combining iRepertoire HTBI primers with Arm-PCR of CDR3 regions, the authors built TCR beta libraries. TCRdb re-called the multiplex PCR reads with MiXCR, one entry per CDR3 protein. This table holds fewer than 550,000 distinct CDR3 sequences, 20% to 25% found once. This clonotype occurred many times.

J is TRBJ1-2 and V is TRBV6-1; a weak D match, TRBD1 (5 bases). Sequences were derived from peripheral blood mononuclear cells (PBMCs), sampled when the disease was refractory, from a patient treated with antithyroid drugs. The source is a female donor with Graves disease. CDR3 DNA: TGTGCCAGCAGCCCGGTCCCGACAGCGGGGGGCTACACCTTC. Amino acid sequence: CASSPVPTAGGYTF.